This TCR beta chain is drawn from a study of beta chain features in type 1 diabetes. V lost 1 base to trimming and J lost 7 bases; unmatched junction nucleotides: 3. CDR3 size: 15 residues. The germline gives CDR1 SGHTA, CDR2 FQGTGA. The sample holds a few counts of this clone. Its specificity is not known. The authors reverse transcribed all of the isolated RNA, so sequencing captured expressed TCRB transcripts. The table came from immunoSEQ multiplex PCR; TCRdb's copy has only in-frame clones and leaves some out. The sample has roughly 60,000 clones, approximately 59% seen once. Whole-study findings and limits: A definitive answer on HLA type influencing TCRB rearrangement was not reached here. Insertions were fewer and deletions more numerous at VDJ junctions in type 1 diabetes patients.

By way of CD45RO/CCR7/CD25/CD127/CD95/CD27, the CD4+ regulatory, stem cell-like memory, central memory and naive cells were sorted. All of the sorted populations showed purity greater than 95%. Sequenced sample: Tregs from blood. This TCR came from a woman younger than 35 in good health. The chain is built from TRBV7-3 and TRBJ2-1, with 11 bases aligning to TRBD1. CDR3 sequence reads: CASSLMGQGVNEQFF. In DNA form, the CDR3 reads TGTGCCAGCAGCTTAATGGGACAGGGGGTGAATGAGCAGTTCTTC.